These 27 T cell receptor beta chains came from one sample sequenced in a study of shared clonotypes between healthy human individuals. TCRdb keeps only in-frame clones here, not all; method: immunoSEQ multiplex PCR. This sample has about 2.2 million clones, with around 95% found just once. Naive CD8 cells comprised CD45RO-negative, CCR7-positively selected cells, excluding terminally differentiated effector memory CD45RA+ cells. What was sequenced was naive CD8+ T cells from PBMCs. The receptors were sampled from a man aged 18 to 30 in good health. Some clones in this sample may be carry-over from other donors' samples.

The CDR3 nucleotides are TGTGCCAGCAGCCCTTCGGGACGGTATGCGAACACCGGGGAGCTGTTTTTT. Translation: CASSPSGRYANTGELFF. The chain links TRBV11-1 to TRBJ2-2; D is possibly TRBD1 or TRBD2 (5 bases each). Germline CDR1 is SGHAT and CDR2 is FQDESV (reference sequence). V lost 5 bases and J lost 0, with 16 bases in between. The CDR3 has 17 residues.

CDR3 amino acids: CASSLLPEQGNTEAFF. CDR3 bases: TGTGCCAGCAGTCTCCTACCGGAGCAGGGGAACACTGAAGCTTTCTTT. The chain couples TRBV28 to TRBJ1-1; D is possibly TRBD1 (5 bases). The germline V gene has CDR1 MDHEN and CDR2 SYDVKM. Trimming shortened V by 5 bases and J by 1 base, and 17 bases separated the two germline ends. The CDR3 sequence is 16 residues long.

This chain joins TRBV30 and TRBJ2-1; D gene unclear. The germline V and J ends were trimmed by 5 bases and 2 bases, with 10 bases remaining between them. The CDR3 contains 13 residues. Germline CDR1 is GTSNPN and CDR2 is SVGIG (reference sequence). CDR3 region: CAWVLSAYNEQFF. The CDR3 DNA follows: TGTGCCTGGGTCTTAAGTGCCTACAATGAGCAGTTCTTC.

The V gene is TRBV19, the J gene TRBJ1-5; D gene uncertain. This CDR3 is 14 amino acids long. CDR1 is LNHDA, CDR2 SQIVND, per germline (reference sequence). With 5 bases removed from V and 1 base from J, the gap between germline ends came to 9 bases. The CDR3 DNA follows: TGTGCCAGTAGTCTCGGTTTCAGCAATCAGCCCCAGCATTTT. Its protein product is CASSLGFSNQPQHF. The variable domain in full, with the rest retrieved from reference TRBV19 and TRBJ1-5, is DGGITQSPKYLFRKEGQNVTLSCEQNLNHDAMYWYRQDPGQGLRLIYYSQIVNDFQKGDIAEGYSVSREKKESFPLTVTSAQKNPTAFYLCASSLGFSNQPQHFGDGTRLSIL.

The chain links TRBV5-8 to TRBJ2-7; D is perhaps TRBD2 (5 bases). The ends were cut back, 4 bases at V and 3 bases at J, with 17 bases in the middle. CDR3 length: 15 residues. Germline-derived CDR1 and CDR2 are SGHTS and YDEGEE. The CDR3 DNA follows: TGTGCCAGCAGCCGGTCCAGGACGAGCGGCTACGAGCAGTACTTC. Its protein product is CASSRSRTSGYEQYF.

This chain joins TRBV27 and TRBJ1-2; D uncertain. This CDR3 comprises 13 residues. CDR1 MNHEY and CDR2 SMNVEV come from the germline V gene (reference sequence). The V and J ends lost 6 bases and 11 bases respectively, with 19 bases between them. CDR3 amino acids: CASSPLPRGGYTF. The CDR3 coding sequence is TGTGCCAGCAGCCCGCTACCACGGGGAGGTTACACCTTC.

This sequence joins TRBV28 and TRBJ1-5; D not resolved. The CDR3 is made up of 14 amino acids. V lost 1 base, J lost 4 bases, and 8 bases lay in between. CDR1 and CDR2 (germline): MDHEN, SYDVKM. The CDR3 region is CASSLFTVNQPQHF. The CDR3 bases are TGTGCCAGCAGTTTATTCACGGTGAATCAGCCCCAGCATTTT.

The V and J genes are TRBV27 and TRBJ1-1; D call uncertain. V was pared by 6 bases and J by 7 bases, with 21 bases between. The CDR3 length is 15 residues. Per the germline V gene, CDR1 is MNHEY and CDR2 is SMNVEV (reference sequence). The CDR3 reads CASSLYGIRGVEAFF. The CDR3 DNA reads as TGTGCCAGCAGCCTTTATGGCATTCGGGGAGTTGAAGCTTTCTTT.

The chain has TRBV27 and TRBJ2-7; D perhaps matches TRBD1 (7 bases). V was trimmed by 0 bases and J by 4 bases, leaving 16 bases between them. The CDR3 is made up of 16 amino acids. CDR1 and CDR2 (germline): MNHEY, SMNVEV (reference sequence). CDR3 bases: TGTGCCAGCAGTTTATCCCCCGGAGGGGGCACGTACGAGCAGTACTTC. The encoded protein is CASSLSPGGGTYEQYF.

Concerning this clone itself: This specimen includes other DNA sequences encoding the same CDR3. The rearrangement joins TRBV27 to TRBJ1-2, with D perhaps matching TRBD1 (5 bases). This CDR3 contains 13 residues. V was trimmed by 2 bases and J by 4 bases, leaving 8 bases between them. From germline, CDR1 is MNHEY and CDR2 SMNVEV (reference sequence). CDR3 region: CASSLRGSYGYTF. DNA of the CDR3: TGTGCCAGCAGTTTACGGGGGAGCTATGGCTACACCTTC.

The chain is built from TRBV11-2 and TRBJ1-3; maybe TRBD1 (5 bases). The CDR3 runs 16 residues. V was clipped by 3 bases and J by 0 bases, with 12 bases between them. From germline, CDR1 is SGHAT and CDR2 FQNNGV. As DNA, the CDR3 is TGTGCCAGCAGCTTCTTCAGGGTCTCCTCTGGAAACACCATATATTTT. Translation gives CASSFFRVSSGNTIYF.

CDR3 loop: CASSIEGGGTGDSNQPQHF. The CDR3 coding sequence is TGTGCCAGTAGTATAGAGGGAGGCGGGACAGGGGATAGCAATCAGCCCCAGCATTTT. The chain uses TRBV19 and TRBJ1-5; 10 nucleotides align to TRBD1. Germline V gene sequence: CDR1 LNHDA, CDR2 SQIVND (reference sequence). The CDR3 totals 19 residues. Trimming at V came to 0 bases and at J to 0 bases, leaving 8 bases not matched to a gene.

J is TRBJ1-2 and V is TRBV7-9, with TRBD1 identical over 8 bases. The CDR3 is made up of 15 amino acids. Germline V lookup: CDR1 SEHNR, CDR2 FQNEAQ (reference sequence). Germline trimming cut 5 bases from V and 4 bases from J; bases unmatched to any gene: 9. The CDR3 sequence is CASSPPPDRGYGYTF. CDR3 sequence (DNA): TGTGCCAGCAGCCCACCCCCCGACAGGGGCTATGGCTACACCTTC.

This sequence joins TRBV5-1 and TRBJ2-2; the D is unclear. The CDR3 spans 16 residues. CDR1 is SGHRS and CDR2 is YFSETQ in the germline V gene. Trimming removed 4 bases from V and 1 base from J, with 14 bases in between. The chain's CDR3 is CASSIDRLENTGELFF. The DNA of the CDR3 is TGCGCCAGCAGCATAGATCGCCTGGAGAACACCGGGGAGCTGTTTTTT.

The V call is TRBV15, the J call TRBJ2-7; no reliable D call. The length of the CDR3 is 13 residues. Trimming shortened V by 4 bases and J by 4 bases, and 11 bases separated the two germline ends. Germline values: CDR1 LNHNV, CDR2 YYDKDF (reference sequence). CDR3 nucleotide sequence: TGTGCCACCAGCAAAACTGCGGAGTACGAGCAGTACTTC. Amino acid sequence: CATSKTAEYEQYF.

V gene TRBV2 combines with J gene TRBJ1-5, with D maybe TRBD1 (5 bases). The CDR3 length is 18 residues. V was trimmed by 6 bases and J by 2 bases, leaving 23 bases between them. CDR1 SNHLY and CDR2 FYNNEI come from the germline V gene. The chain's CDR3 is CASRGGRDDGAGNQPQHF. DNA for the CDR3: TGTGCCAGCAGGGGAGGCCGGGATGATGGGGCGGGCAATCAGCCCCAGCATTTT.

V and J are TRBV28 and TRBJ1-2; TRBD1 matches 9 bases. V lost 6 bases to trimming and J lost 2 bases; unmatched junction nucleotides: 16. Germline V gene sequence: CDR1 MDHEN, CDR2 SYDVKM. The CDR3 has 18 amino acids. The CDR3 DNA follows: TGTGCCAGCAGCGTTACTGGAGGACGGACAGGGGAAAACTATGGCTACACCTTC. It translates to CASSVTGGRTGENYGYTF.

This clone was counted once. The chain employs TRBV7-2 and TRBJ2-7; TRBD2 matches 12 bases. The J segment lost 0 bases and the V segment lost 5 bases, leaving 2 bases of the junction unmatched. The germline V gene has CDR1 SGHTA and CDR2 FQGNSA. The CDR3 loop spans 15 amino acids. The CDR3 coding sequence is TGTGCCAGCAGCACGACTAGCGGGAGCTCCTACGAGCAGTACTTC. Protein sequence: CASSTTSGSSYEQYF.

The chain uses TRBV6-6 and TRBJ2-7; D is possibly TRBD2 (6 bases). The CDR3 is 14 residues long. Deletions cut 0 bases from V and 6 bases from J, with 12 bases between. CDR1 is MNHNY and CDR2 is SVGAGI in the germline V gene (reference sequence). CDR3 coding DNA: TGTGCCAGCAGTTACTCAGGAGGGTTTGGCGAGCAGTACTTC. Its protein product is CASSYSGGFGEQYF.

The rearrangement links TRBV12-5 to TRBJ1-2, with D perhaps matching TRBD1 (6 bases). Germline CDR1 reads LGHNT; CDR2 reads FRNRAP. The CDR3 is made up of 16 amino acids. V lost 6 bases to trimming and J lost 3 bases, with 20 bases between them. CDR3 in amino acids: CASGPTQTGRDYGYTF. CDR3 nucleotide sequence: TGTGCTAGTGGACCGACACAGACAGGCAGGGACTATGGCTACACCTTC.

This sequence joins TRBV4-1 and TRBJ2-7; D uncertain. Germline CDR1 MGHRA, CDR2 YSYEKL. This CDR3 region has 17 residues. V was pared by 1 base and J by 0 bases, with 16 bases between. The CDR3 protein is CASSQVPSKQFSYEQYF. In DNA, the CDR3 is TGCGCCAGCAGCCAAGTTCCATCCAAACAGTTCTCCTACGAGCAGTACTTC.

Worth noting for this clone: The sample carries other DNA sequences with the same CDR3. CDR3 DNA sequence: TGCAGCGTTCTGGCGGGAAATTACGAGCAGTACTTC. Translation gives CSVLAGNYEQYF. The chain couples TRBV29-1 to TRBJ2-7, with a weak D call TRBD2 (6 bases). The germline gives CDR1 SQVTM, CDR2 ANQGSEA. CDR3 length: 12 amino acids. V was shortened by 5 bases and J by 4 bases, with 12 bases between the two germline ends.

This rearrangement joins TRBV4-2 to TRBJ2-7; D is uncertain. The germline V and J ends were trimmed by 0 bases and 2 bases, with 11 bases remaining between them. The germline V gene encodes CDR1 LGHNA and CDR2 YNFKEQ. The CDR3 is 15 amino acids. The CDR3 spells CASSQEGMTTYEQYF. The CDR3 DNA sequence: TGTGCCAGCAGCCAAGAGGGTATGACAACCTACGAGCAGTACTTC.

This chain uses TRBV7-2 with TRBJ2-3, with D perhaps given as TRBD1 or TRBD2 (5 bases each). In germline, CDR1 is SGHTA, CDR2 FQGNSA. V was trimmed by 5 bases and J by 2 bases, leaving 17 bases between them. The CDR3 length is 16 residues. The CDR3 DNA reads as TGTGCCAGCAGCCCCGGGGCTAGACGAAACACAGATACGCAGTATTTT. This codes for CASSPGARRNTDTQYF.

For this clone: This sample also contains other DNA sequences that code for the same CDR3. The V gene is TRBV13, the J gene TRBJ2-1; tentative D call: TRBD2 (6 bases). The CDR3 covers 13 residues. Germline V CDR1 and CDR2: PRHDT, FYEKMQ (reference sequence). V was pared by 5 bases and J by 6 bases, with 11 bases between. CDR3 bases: TGTGCCAGCAGCCTGGGGACTGGCAATGAGCAGTTCTTC. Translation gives CASSLGTGNEQFF.

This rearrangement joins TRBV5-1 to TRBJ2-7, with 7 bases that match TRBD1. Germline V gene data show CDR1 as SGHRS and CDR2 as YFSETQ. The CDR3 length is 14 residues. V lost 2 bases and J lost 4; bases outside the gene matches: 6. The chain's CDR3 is CASSFKGQIYEQYF. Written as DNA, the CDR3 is TGCGCCAGCAGCTTCAAGGGACAGATATACGAGCAGTACTTC.

In nucleotides, the CDR3 is TGTGCCAGCAGCCGGGGGAGTCTCTCCTACAATGAGCAGTTCTTC. As protein: CASSRGSLSYNEQFF. The rearrangement uses TRBV14 and TRBJ2-1; D tentatively reads TRBD1 or TRBD2 (5 bases each). The V end lost 4 bases, the J end lost 0 bases, and 10 bases lay between the germline ends. Looked up from germline, CDR1 is SGHDN and CDR2 is FVKESK. This CDR3 spans 15 amino acids.